This T cell receptor (beta chain) comes out of a study of shared clonotypes between healthy human individuals. Study-wide points: With a few donors compared, around 5% of naive CD4 clonotypes were shared. Sequencing depth was expected to influence donor clonotype sharing.

Concerning this clone itself: Its matching antigen is unknown.

In germline, CDR1 is MNHNY, CDR2 SVGAGI (reference sequence). V was shortened by 8 bases and J by 4 bases, with 18 bases between the two germline ends. This CDR3 contains 15 residues. Each sorted subset replicate got 200 ng genomic DNA, tens of thousands of genomes. Data came from immunoSEQ multiplex PCR; TCRdb stores just in-frame clones and leaves some out. The data hold around 750,000 clones, with about 74% observed a single time. The sequencing input was memory CD4+ T cells sorted from blood. The subset: CD45RA-negative fraction. This chain joins TRBV6-6 and TRBJ1-5; D may be TRBD1 (5 bases). This clonotype was obtained from a woman aged 25 to 39 in good health. CDR3 nucleotide sequence: TGTGCCAGCGACATAGGGCAGGGAGGAAATCAGCCCCAGCATTTT. Protein sequence: CASDIGQGGNQPQHF.